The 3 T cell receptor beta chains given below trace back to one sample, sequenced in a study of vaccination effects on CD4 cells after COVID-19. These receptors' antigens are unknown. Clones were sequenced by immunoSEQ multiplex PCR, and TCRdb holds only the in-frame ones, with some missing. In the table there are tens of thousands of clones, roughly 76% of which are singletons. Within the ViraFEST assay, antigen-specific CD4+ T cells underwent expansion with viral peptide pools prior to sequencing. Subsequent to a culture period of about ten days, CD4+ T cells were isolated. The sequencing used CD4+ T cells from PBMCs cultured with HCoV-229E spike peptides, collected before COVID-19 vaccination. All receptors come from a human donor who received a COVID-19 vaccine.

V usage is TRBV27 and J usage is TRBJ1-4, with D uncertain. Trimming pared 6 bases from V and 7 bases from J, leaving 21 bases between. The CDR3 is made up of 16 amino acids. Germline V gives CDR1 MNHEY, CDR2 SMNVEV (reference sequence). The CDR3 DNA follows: TGTGCCAGCAGACCTCTAAGGGCGGAGGTGGGTGAAAAACTGTTTTTT. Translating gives CASRPLRAEVGEKLFF.

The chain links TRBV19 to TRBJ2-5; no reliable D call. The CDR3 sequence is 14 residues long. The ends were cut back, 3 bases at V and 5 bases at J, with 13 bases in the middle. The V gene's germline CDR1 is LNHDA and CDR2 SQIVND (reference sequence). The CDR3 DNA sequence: TGTGCCAGTAGTATCCAGGCTGTGGGGGAGACCCAGTACTTC. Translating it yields CASSIQAVGETQYF.

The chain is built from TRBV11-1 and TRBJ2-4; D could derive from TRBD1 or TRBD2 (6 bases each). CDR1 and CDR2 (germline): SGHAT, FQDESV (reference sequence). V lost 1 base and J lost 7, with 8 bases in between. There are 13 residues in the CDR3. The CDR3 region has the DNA TGTGCCAGCAGCTTAGGAGGGGGGAACATTCAGTACTTC. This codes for CASSLGGGNIQYF.